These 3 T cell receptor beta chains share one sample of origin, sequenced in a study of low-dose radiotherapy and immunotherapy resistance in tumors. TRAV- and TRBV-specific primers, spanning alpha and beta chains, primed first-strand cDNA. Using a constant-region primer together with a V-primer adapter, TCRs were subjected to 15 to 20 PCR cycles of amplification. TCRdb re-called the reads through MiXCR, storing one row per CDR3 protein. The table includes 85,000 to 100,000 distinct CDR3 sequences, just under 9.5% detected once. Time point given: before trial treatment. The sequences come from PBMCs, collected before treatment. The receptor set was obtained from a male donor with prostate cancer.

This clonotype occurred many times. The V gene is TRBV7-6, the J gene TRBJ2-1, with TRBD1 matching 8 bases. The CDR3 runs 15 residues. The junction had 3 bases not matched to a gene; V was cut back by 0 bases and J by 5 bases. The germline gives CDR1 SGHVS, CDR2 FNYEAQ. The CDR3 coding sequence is TGTGCCAGCAGCTTAGCACAGGGGGGAAACAATGAGCAGTTCTTC. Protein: CASSLAQGGNNEQFF.

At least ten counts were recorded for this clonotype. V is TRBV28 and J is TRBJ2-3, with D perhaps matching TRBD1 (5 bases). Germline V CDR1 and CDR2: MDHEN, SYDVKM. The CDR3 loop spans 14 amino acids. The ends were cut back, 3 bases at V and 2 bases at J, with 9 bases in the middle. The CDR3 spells CASSLVRDTDTQYF. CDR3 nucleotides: TGTGCCAGCAGTTTGGTCAGGGACACAGATACGCAGTATTTT.

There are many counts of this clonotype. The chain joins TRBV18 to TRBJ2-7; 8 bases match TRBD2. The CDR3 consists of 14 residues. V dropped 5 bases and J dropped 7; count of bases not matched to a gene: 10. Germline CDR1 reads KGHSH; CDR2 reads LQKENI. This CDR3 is CASSTQTSVPEQYF. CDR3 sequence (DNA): TGTGCCAGCTCAACTCAGACTAGCGTGCCGGAGCAGTACTTC.